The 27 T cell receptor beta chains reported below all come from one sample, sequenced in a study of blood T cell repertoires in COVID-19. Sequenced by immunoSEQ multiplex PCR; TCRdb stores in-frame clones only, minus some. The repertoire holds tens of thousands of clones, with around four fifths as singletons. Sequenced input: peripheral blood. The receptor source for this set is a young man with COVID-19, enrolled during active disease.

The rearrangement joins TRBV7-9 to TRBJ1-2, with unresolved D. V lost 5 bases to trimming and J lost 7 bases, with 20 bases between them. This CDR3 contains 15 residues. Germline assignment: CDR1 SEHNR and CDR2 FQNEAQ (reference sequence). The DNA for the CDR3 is TGTGCCAGCAGCCGCGACCTGAGCTTAAGGAGTGGCTACACCTTC. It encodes CASSRDLSLRSGYTF.

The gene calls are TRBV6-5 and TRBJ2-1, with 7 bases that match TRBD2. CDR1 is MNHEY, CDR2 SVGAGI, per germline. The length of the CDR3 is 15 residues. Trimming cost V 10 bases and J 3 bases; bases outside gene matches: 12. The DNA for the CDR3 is TGTGCCACCCACTATGGCGGGAGAATCTACAATGAGCAGTTCTTC. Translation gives CATHYGGRIYNEQFF.

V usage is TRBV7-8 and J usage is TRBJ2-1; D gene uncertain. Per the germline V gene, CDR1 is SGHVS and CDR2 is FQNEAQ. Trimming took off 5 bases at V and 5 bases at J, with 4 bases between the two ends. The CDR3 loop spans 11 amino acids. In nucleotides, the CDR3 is TGTGCCAGCAGCCTCAACAATGAGCAGTTCTTC. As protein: CASSLNNEQFF. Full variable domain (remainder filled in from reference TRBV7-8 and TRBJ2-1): GAGVSQSPRYKVAKRGQDVALRCDPISGHVSLFWYQQALGQGPEFLTYFQNEAQLDKSGLPSDRFFAERPEGSVSTLKIQRTQQEDSAVYLCASSLNNEQFFGPGTRLTVL.

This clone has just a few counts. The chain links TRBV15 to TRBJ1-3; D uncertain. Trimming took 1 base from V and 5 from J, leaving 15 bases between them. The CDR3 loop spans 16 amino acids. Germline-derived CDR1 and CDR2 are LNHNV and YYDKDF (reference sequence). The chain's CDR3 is CATSRATGGSRNTIYF. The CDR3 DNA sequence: TGTGCCACCAGCAGAGCAACTGGCGGCAGTAGAAACACCATATATTTT.

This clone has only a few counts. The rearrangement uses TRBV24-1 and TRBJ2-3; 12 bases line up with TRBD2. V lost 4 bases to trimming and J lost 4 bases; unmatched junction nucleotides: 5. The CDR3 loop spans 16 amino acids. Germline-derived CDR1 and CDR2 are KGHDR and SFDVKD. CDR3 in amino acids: CATSDPSSGRADTQYF. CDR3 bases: TGTGCCACCAGTGACCCTTCTAGCGGGAGGGCAGATACGCAGTATTTT.

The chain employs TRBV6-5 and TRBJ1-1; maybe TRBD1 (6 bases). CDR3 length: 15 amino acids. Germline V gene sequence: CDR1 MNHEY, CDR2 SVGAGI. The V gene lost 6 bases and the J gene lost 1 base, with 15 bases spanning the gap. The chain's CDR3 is CASRPDPDRNTEAFF. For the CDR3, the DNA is TGTGCCAGCAGGCCCGACCCGGACAGGAACACTGAAGCTTTCTTT.

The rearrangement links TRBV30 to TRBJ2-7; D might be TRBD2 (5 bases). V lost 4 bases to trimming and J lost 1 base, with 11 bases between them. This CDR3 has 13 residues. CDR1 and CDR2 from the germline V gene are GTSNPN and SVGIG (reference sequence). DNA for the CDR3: TGTGCCTGGACGGACGGACTTTCCTACGAGCAGTACTTC. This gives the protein CAWTDGLSYEQYF. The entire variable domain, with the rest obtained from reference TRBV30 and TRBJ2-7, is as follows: SQTIHQWPATLVQPVGSPLSLECTVEGTSNPNLYWYRQAAGRGLQLLFYSVGIGQISSEVPQNLSASRPQDRQFILSSKKLLLSDSGFYLCAWTDGLSYEQYFGPGTRLTVT.

CDR3 amino acids: CASSRPEGGNQPQHF. The CDR3 DNA reads as TGTGCCAGCTCACGTCCCGAGGGAGGCAATCAGCCCCAGCATTTT. The V gene is TRBV18, the J gene TRBJ1-5; no firm D call. Trimming took 4 bases from V and 2 from J, leaving 12 bases between them. Germline CDR1 KGHSH, CDR2 LQKENI. This CDR3 is 15 amino acids long.

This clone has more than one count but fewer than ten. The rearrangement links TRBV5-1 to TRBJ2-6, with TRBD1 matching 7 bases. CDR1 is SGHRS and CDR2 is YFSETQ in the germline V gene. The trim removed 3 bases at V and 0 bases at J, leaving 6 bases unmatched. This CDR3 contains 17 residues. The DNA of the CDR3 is TGCGCCAGCAGCTCGACGACAGGGTACTCTGGGGCCAACGTCCTGACTTTC. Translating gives CASSSTTGYSGANVLTF.

The CDR3, as DNA: TGCGCCAGCAGCCAAGGGACTAGCGGGCTTCTAAGCTCCTACAATGAGCAGTTCTTC. As protein: CASSQGTSGLLSSYNEQFF. This chain uses TRBV4-3 with TRBJ2-1; TRBD2 matches at 11 bases. CDR1 and CDR2 (germline): LGHNA, YSLEER. The CDR3 has 19 residues. V shed 1 base and J 0 bases; nucleotides not matched to a gene: 8.

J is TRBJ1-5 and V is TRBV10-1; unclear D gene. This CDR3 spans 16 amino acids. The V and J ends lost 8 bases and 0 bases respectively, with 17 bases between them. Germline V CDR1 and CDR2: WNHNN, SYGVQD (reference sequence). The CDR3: CASRIVRHHSNQPQHF. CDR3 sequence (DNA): TGCGCCAGCCGGATTGTGCGGCATCATAGCAATCAGCCCCAGCATTTT.

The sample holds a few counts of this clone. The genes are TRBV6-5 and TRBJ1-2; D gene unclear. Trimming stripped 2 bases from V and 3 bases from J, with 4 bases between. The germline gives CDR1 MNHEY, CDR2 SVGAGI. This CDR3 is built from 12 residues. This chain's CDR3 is CASSYRDYGYTF. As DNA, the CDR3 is TGTGCCAGCAGTTACCGGGACTATGGCTACACCTTC.

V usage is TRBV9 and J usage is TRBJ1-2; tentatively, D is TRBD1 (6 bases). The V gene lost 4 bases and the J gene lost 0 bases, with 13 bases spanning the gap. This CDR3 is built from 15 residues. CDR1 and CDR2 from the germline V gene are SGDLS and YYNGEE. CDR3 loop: CASSQQDRANYGYTF. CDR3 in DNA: TGTGCCAGCAGCCAACAGGACAGAGCTAACTATGGCTACACCTTC.

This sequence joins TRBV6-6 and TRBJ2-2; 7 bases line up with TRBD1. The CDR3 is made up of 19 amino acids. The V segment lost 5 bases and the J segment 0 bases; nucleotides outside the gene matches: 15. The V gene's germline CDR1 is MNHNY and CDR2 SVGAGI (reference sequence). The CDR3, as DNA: TGTGCCAGCAGTAGATATTTCTTCCGGGACAGCACGAACACCGGGGAGCTGTTTTTT. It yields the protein CASSRYFFRDSTNTGELFF.

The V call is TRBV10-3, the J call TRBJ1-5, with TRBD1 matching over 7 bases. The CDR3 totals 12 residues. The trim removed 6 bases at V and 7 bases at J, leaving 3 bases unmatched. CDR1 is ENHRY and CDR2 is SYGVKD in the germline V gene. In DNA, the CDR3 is TGTGCCATCAGAACAGGGGACCAGCCCCAGCATTTT. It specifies CAIRTGDQPQHF.

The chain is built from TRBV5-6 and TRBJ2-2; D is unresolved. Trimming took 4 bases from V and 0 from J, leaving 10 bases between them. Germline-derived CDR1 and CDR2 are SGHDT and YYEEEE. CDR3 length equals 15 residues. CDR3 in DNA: TGTGCCAGCAGCCCTCAGTTCGCGAACACCGGGGAGCTGTTTTTT. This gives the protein CASSPQFANTGELFF.

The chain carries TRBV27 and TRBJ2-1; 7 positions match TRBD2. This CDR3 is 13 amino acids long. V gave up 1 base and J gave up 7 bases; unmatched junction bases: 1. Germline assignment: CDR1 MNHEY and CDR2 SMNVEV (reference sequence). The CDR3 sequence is CASSLLGGNEQFF. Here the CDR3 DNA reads TGTGCCAGCAGTTTATTGGGGGGGAATGAGCAGTTCTTC.

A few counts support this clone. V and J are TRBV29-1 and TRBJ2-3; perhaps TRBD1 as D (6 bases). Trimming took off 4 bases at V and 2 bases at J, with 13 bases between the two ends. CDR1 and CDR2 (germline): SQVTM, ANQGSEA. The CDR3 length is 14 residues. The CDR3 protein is CSVARGDPTDTQYF. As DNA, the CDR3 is TGCAGCGTTGCCAGGGGCGACCCCACAGATACGCAGTATTTT.

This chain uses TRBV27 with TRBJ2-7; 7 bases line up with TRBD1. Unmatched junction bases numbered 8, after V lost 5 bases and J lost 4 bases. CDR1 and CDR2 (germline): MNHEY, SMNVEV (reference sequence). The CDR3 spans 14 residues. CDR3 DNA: TGTGCCAGCAGTCCCAGGGGGACCTTATACGAGCAGTACTTC. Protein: CASSPRGTLYEQYF.

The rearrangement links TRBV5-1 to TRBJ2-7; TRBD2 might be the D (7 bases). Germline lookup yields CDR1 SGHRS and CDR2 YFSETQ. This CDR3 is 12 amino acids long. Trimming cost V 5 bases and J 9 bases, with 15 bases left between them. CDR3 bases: TGCGCCAGCAGACGGGGGGCAGACGGGCAGTACTTC. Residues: CASRRGADGQYF.

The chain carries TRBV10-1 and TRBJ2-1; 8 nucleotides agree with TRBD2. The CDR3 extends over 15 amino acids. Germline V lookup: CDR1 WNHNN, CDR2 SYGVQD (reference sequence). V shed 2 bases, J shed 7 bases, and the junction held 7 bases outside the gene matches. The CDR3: CASSEGISGKNEQFF. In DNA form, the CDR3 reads TGCGCCAGCAGTGAGGGTATTAGCGGGAAAAATGAGCAGTTCTTC.

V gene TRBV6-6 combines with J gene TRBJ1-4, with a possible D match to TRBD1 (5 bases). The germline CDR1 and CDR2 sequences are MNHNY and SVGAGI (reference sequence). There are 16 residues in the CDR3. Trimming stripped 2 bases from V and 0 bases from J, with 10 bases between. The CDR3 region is CASSYGARTTNEKLFF. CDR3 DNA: TGTGCCAGCAGTTACGGGGCTAGGACAACTAATGAAAAACTGTTTTTT.

Here the CDR3 reads CASSQGRGSQTQYF. In DNA, the CDR3 is TGCGCCAGCAGCCAGGGCAGGGGGTCCCAGACCCAGTACTTC. The genes are TRBV4-1 and TRBJ2-5; 7 bases are shared with TRBD1. Germline CDR1 MGHRA, CDR2 YSYEKL. J lost 6 bases, V lost 3 bases, and 7 bases had no gene match. The CDR3 has 14 amino acids.

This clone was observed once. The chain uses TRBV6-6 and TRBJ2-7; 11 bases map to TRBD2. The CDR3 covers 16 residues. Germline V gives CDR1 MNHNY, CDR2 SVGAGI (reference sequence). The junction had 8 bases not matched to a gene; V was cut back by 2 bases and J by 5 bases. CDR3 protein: CASSYATGTSGDEQYF. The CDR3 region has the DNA TGTGCCAGCAGTTACGCCACCGGGACTAGCGGAGACGAGCAGTACTTC.

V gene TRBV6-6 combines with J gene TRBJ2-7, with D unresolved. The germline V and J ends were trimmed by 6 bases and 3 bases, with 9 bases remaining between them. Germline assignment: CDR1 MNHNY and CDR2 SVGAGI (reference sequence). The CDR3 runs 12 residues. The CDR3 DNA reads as TGTGCCAGCAGCCAACGCGTCTACGAGCAGTACTTC. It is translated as CASSQRVYEQYF.

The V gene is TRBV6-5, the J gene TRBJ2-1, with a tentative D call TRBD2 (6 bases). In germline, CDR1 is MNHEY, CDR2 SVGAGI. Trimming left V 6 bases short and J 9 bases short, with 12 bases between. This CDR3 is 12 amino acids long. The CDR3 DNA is TGTGCCAGCAGCCCCGGACTAACTGAGCAGTTCTTC. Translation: CASSPGLTEQFF.

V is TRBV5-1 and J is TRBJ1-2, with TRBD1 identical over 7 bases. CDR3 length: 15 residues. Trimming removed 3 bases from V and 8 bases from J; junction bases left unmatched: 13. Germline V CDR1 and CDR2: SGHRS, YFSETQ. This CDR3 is CASSSGQALPSGYTF. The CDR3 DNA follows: TGCGCCAGCAGCTCCGGACAGGCCTTACCGTCGGGCTACACCTTC. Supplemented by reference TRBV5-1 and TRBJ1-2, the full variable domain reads KAGVTQTPRYLIKTRGQQVTLSCSPISGHRSVSWYQQTPGQGLQFLFEYFSETQRNKGNFPGRFSGRQFSNSRSEMNVSTLELGDSALYLCASSSGQALPSGYTFGSGTRLTVV.